These 17 T cell receptor beta chains originate from one sample sequenced in a study of Ad26.COV2.S vaccination and SARS-CoV-2 variants. Treatment noted: around 19 received Ad26.COV2.S at low or high dose, single or two shots; roughly 5 received placebo; per-sample allocation not given. Specimen acquisition occurred on day 63 following the initial vaccine or placebo injection. Assay used: immunoSEQ multiplex PCR; TCRdb lists only in-frame clones, some missing. The top ten clones hold 9.5% to 15% of a sample with roughly 450,000 clones, 90% of them seen once. Sequenced here: peripheral blood, sampled in a trial of Ad26.COV2.S vaccine versus placebo. The receptors shown here come from a person between 18 and 65 years old who received the Ad26.COV2.S COVID-19 vaccine or a placebo.

The rearrangement uses TRBV10-3 and TRBJ2-7; D ambiguous. This CDR3 has 15 amino acids. The V and J ends lost 5 bases and 3 bases respectively, with 17 bases between them. CDR1 and CDR2 (germline): ENHRY, SYGVKD. CDR3 region: CAISPGLRENYEQYF. The CDR3 DNA sequence: TGTGCCATCAGTCCCGGGCTACGAGAAAACTACGAGCAGTACTTC.

The count of this clone is one. The CDR3 coding sequence is TGTGCCAGCAGTTTTATGGCGGGAATAGAAGATACGCAGTATTTT. Its protein product is CASSFMAGIEDTQYF. This rearrangement joins TRBV28 to TRBJ2-3; weak D call: TRBD2 (6 bases). The CDR3 consists of 15 residues. Germline V gene sequence: CDR1 MDHEN, CDR2 SYDVKM. Trimming stripped 3 bases from V and 5 bases from J, with 15 bases between.

The rearrangement joins TRBV2 to TRBJ2-1, with TRBD2 identical over 8 bases. With 2 bases clipped from V and 9 bases from J, the junction kept 9 bases outside the gene matches. The germline CDR1 and CDR2 sequences are SNHLY and FYNNEI. This CDR3 has 15 amino acids. Written as DNA, the CDR3 is TGTGCCAGCAGTGAAACGAGCGGGAGTAGTAGTGAGCAGTTCTTC. Its protein is CASSETSGSSSEQFF.

Written as DNA, the CDR3 is TGTGCCAGCAGCCAAGAAACGTGGTACCCCGAGACCCAGTACTTC. As protein: CASSQETWYPETQYF. V is TRBV14 and J is TRBJ2-5; D is unclear. There are 15 residues in the CDR3. Germline lookup yields CDR1 SGHDN and CDR2 FVKESK. V lost 0 bases, J lost 5 bases, and 13 bases lay in between.

This sequence joins TRBV27 and TRBJ2-7; D gene ambiguous. Germline-derived CDR1 and CDR2 are MNHEY and SMNVEV (reference sequence). V dropped 1 base and J dropped 7 bases, with 14 bases sitting between them. The CDR3 runs 14 residues. The CDR3 DNA sequence: TGTGCCAGCAGTTTATTCGCGGACCGGAGAGAGCAGTACTTC. This codes for CASSLFADRREQYF.

V and J are TRBV19 and TRBJ2-3, with D perhaps matching TRBD1 (6 bases). Trimming took 4 bases from V and 0 from J, leaving 17 bases between them. Germline CDR1 and CDR2: LNHDA and SQIVND (reference sequence). The CDR3 runs to 17 residues. Here the CDR3 reads CASSTGTPLSSTDTQYF. The CDR3 DNA follows: TGTGCCAGTAGTACCGGGACACCGTTAAGTAGCACAGATACGCAGTATTTT.

This chain joins TRBV9 and TRBJ2-7; 7 nucleotides align to TRBD2. After removal of 0 bases from V and 3 bases from J, the junction contained 6 bases not matched to a gene. Per germline, CDR1 SGDLS and CDR2 YYNGEE. CDR3 length equals 15 residues. The CDR3 DNA sequence: TGTGCCAGCAGCGTAGGGCGGGAGCTTCTCTACGAGCAGTACTTC. It translates to CASSVGRELLYEQYF.

As concerns this clone: The same CDR3 can be traced to other DNA sequences in this sample. V gene TRBV29-1 combines with J gene TRBJ1-1; 7 bases are shared with TRBD1. CDR3 size: 13 residues. Germline assignment: CDR1 SQVTM and CDR2 ANQGSEA. V shed 1 base and J 5 bases; nucleotides not matched to a gene: 4. CDR3 sequence (DNA): TGCAGCGTTGAAGGGCAGGGGGGGACTGAAGCTTTCTTT. This gives the protein CSVEGQGGTEAFF.

The count of this clone is one. The J gene is TRBJ1-2, the V gene TRBV9; D is undetermined. Germline assignment: CDR1 SGDLS and CDR2 YYNGEE. Trimming took 0 bases from V and 0 from J, leaving 9 bases between them. There are 15 residues in the CDR3. CDR3 in DNA: TGTGCCAGCAGCGTAGGCGGCAGCGCTAACTATGGCTACACCTTC. It translates to CASSVGGSANYGYTF.

This clone was seen just once. The same CDR3 also results from other DNA sequences found in this sample. The gene calls are TRBV6-5 and TRBJ2-1; TRBD2 aligns across 11 bases. Germline V gene data show CDR1 as MNHEY and CDR2 as SVGAGI. The length of the CDR3 is 15 residues. With V trimmed by 2 bases and J by 7 bases, 4 bases remained unmatched. DNA of the CDR3: TGTGCCAGCAGTTACGAGCTAGCGGGGGGAAATGAGCAGTTCTTC. Encoded protein: CASSYELAGGNEQFF.

V gene TRBV5-1 combines with J gene TRBJ2-5; D not certain. The CDR3 extends over 15 amino acids. V was shortened by 0 bases and J by 0 bases, with 9 bases between the two germline ends. Germline V CDR1 and CDR2: SGHRS, YFSETQ. CDR3 nucleotides: TGCGCCAGCAGCTTGGTACAGTCAAACCAAGAGACCCAGTACTTC. It codes for CASSLVQSNQETQYF.

The J gene is TRBJ1-1, the V gene TRBV5-4, with a tentative D call TRBD1 (5 bases). This CDR3 has 14 amino acids. Trimming pared 3 bases from V and 0 bases from J, leaving 9 bases between. CDR1 and CDR2 from the germline V gene are SGHNT and YYREEE (reference sequence). CDR3: CASSWGLVNTEAFF. The DNA for the CDR3 is TGTGCCAGCAGCTGGGGCCTGGTGAACACTGAAGCTTTCTTT.

The chain couples TRBV3-1 (or the pseudogene TRBV3-2) to TRBJ2-7; tentatively, D is TRBD1 (6 bases). The germline V and J ends were trimmed by 0 bases and 2 bases, with 23 bases remaining between them. The CDR3 extends over 19 amino acids. The germline gives CDR1 LGHDT, CDR2 YNNKEL (reference sequence). The DNA for the CDR3 is TGTGCCAGCAGCCAAGATTCCCCCCGGACAGTCTGGGCCCCCTACGAGCAGTACTTC. The encoded protein is CASSQDSPRTVWAPYEQYF.

Only a few counts were recorded for this clone. The chain links TRBV9 to TRBJ1-1; D possibly corresponds to TRBD1 (6 bases). Germline CDR1 is SGDLS and CDR2 is YYNGEE. This CDR3 contains 15 residues. Deletions cut 4 bases from V and 1 base from J, with 14 bases between. Written as DNA, the CDR3 is TGTGCCAGCAGCCAGGGGACGTTGGGGAACACTGAAGCTTTCTTT. Its translation is CASSQGTLGNTEAFF. The full variable domain, rest sourced from reference TRBV9 and TRBJ1-1, is DSGVTQTPKHLITATGQRVTLRCSPRSGDLSVYWYQQSLDQGLQFLIQYYNGEERAKGNILERFSAQQFPDLHSELNLSSLELGDSALYFCASSQGTLGNTEAFFGQGTRLTVV.

The chain recombines TRBV4-3 with TRBJ1-2; the D is unclear. The V gene's germline CDR1 is LGHNA and CDR2 YSLEER. V was clipped by 0 bases and J by 1 base, with 9 bases between them. The CDR3 totals 15 residues. The CDR3 nucleotides are TGCGCCAGCAGCCAAGATGACGGCTTTAACTATGGCTACACCTTC. Encoded protein: CASSQDDGFNYGYTF.

The rearrangement uses TRBV5-1 and TRBJ1-2; 12 nucleotides line up with TRBD1. V lost 4 bases to trimming and J lost 6 bases; unmatched junction nucleotides: 7. The CDR3 is 15 residues long. Germline lookup yields CDR1 SGHRS and CDR2 YFSETQ. As DNA, the CDR3 is TGCGCCAGCAGCCGCCCGGGACAGGGGGCCGATGGCTACACCTTC. The encoded protein is CASSRPGQGADGYTF.

V gene TRBV15 combines with J gene TRBJ2-1; the match to TRBD2 covers 7 bases. The CDR3 is made up of 16 amino acids. V trimming: 0 bases; J trimming: 4 bases; junction bases outside the gene matches: 6. Germline CDR1 LNHNV, CDR2 YYDKDF (reference sequence). The CDR3 DNA reads as TGTGCCACCAGCAGAGATTACGTGGGAGGGTACAATGAGCAGTTCTTC. This codes for CATSRDYVGGYNEQFF.